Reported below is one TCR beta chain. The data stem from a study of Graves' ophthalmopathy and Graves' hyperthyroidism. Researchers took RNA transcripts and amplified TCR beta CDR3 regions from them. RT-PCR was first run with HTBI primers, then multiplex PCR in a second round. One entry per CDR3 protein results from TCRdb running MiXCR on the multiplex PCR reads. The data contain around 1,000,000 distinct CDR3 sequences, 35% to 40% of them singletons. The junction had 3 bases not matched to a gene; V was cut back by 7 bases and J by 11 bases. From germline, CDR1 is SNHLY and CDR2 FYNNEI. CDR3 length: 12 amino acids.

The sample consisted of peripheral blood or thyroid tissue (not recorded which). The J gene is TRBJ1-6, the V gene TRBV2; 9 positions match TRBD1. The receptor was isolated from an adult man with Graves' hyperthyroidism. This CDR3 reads CASNGQGTPLHF. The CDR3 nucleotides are TGTGCCAGCAATGGACAGGGGACACCCCTCCACTTT.